Listed below are T cell receptor beta chains from one sample, sequenced in a study of T cells in Graves' hyperthyroidism and ophthalmopathy. TCRdb recomputed calls from the multiplex PCR reads with MiXCR, one row per CDR3 protein. This sample yields about 420,000 distinct CDR3 sequences, of which around 14% are seen a single time; roughly 15% belongs to the top ten. Sample: blood. These receptor sequences come from a woman aged 18-35 years with Graves' hyperthyroidism. CDR3s include the opening cysteine and the closing phenylalanine or tryptophan. The order of the fields is J gene, CDR3 length, V gene, D gene, clone size, CDR3 DNA, CDR3 protein. The D gene is left open where the match is weak. Clone size, where shown, is once, few, many, or a class for clones that have expanded.

TRBJ1-2,13,TRBV20-1,.,many,TGCAGTGCTAGATCCAACGACCTCTATGGCTACACCTTC,CSARSNDLYGYTF
TRBJ1-1,13,TRBV4-2,.,many,TGTGCCAGCAGCCGACAGGTCTCAGGGAGAGCTTTCTTT,CASSRQVSGRAFF
TRBJ1-4,17,TRBV4-1,.,few,TGCGCCAGCAGCCAAGTCACAGGAGGACATGCTAATGAAAAACTGTTTTTT,CASSQVTGGHANEKLFF
TRBJ2-5,15,TRBV20-1,TRBD2,many,TGCAGTGCTAGAGATCTAGCGGGGGGCCAAGAGACCCAGTACTTC,CSARDLAGGQETQYF
TRBJ2-3,12,TRBV29-1,TRBD1,.,TGCAGCGTCCAGGGGGGCACAGATACGCAGTATTTT,CSVQGGTDTQYF
TRBJ2-3,11,TRBV20-1,.,many,TGCAGTGCTAGATTCGCAGATACGCAGTATTTT,CSARFADTQYF
TRBJ1-3,15,TRBV3-1,.,many,TGTGCCAGCAGCCAAGCGACAGGAACTGGAAACACCATATATTTT,CASSQATGTGNTIYF
TRBJ1-3,15,TRBV7-9,.,.,TGTGCCAGCAGCTTAGGCGGGACACCTGGAAACACCATATATTTT,CASSLGGTPGNTIYF
TRBJ1-2,14,TRBV7-3,.,many,TGTGCCAGCAGCTTAACAGGGGATAACTATGGCTACACCTTC,CASSLTGDNYGYTF
TRBJ1-1,15,TRBV6-1,.,few,TGTGCCAGCAGTGAAGTTCGGGGCCTGAACACTGAAGCTTTCTTT,CASSEVRGLNTEAFF
TRBJ1-3,15,TRBV5-6,.,few,TGTGCCAGCAGCTTGGTTGAAGGGGCTGGAAACACCATATATTTT,CASSLVEGAGNTIYF